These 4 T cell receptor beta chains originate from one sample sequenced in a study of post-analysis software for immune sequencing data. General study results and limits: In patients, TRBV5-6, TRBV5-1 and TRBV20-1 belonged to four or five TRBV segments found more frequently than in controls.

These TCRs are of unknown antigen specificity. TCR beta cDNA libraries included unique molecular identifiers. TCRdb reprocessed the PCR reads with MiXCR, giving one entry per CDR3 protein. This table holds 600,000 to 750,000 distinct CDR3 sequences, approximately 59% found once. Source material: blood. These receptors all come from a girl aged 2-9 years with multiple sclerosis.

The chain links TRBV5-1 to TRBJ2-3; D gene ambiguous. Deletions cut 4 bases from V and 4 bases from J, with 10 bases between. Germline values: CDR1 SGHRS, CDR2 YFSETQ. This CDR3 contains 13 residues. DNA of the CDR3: TGCGCCAGCAGCCCCCCCCGTCCAGATACGCAGTATTTT. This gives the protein CASSPPRPDTQYF.

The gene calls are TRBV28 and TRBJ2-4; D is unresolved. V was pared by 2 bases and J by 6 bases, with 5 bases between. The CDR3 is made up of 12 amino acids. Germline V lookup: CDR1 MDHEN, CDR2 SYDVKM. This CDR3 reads CASSLIPNIQYF. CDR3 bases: TGTGCCAGCAGTTTAATCCCAAACATTCAGTACTTC.

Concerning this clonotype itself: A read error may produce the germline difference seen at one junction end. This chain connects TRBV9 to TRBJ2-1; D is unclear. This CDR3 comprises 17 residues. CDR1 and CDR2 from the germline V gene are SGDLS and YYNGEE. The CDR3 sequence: CASSVDLPYSRFNEQFF. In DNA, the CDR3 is TGTGCCAGCAGCGTAGATCTCCCTTATTCCAGATTCAATGAACAGTTCTTC.

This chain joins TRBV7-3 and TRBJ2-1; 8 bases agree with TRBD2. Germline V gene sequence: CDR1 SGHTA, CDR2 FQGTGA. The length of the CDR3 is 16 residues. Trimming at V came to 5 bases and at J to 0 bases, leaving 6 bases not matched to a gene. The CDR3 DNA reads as TGTGCCAGCAGCGAAACTAGCGGCGCCTCCTACAATGAGCAGTTCTTC. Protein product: CASSETSGASYNEQFF.